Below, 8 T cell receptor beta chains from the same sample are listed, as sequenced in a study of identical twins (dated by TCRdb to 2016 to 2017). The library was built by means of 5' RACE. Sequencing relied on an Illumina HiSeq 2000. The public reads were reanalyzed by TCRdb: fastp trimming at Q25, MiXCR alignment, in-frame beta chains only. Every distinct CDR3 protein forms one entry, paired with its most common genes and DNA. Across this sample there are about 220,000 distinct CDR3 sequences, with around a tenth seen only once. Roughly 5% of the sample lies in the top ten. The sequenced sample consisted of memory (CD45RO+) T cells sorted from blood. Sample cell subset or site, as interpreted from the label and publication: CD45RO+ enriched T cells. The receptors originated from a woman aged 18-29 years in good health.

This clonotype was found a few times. The CDR3 here is CASSLGLGSTYF. The CDR3 DNA sequence: TGTGCCAGCAGCTTAGGCCTTGGGAGCACGTACTTC. This sequence joins TRBV7-2 and TRBJ2-7; a possible D gene is TRBD2 (5 bases). The CDR3 is made up of 12 amino acids. Germline CDR1 is SGHTA and CDR2 is FQGNSA. V was trimmed by 1 base and J by 12 bases, leaving 13 bases between them.

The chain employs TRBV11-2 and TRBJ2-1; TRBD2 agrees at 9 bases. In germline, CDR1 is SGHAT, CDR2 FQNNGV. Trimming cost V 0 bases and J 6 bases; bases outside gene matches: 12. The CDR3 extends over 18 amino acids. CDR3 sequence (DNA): TGTGCCAGCAGCTTAGATCCCTCTGGCGGGGGGGCGAGCAATGAGCAGTTCTTC. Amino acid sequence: CASSLDPSGGGASNEQFF.

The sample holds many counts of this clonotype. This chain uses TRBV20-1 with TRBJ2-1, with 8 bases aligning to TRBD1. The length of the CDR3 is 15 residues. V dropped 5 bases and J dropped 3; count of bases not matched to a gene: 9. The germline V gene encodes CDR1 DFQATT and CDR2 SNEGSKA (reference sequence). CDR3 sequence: CSALIPGQDYNEQFF. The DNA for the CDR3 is TGCAGTGCTTTAATCCCGGGACAGGACTACAATGAGCAGTTCTTC.

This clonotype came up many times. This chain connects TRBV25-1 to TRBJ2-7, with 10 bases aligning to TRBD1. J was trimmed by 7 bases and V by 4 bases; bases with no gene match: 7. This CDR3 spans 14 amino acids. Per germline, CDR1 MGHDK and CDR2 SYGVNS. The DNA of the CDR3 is TGTGCCAGCAGTGGTGGGACAGGGGCGGGGGAGCAGTACTTC. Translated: CASSGGTGAGEQYF.

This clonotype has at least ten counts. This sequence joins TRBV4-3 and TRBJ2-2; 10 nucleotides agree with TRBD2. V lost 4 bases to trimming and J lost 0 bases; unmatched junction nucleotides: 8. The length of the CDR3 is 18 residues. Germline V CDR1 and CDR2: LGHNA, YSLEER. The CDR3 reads CASSRQGTSGTNTGELFF. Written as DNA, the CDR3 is TGCGCCAGCAGCCGGCAGGGCACTAGCGGGACGAACACCGGGGAGCTGTTTTTT.

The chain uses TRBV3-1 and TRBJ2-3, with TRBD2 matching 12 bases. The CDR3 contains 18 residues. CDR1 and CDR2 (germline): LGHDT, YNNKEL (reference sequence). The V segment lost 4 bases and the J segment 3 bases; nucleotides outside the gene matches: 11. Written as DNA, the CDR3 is TGTGCCAGCAGCCCCAGACTAGCGGGAGCCCCGCAGACAGATACGCAGTATTTT. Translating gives CASSPRLAGAPQTDTQYF.

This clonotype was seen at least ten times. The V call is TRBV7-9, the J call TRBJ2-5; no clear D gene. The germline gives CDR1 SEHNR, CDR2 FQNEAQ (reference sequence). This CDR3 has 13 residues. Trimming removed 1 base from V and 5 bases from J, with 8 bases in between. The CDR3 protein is CASSLGVLETQYF. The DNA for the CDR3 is TGTGCCAGCAGCTTAGGAGTGTTGGAGACCCAGTACTTC.

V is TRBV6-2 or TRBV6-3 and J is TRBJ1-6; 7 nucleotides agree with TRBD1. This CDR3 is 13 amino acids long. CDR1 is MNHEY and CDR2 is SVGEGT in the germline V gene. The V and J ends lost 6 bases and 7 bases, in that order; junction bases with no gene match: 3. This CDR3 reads CASSDRENSPLHF. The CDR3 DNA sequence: TGTGCCAGCAGCGACAGGGAAAATTCACCCCTCCACTTT.